This TCR beta chain was obtained from a study of blood T cells in healthy people across ages. In germline, CDR1 is DFQATT, CDR2 SNEGSKA (reference sequence). This CDR3 is 13 amino acids long. The use of a sample-barcoded 5' primer and a J-beta primer mix characterized a second PCR of about 7 to 12 cycles. The template-switch adaptor, which had 12 random nucleotides, put a tag on each cDNA molecule. Samples each returned at least 2.5 million CDR3-containing paired-end reads. TCRdb re-called the 5' RACE reads with MiXCR, one entry per CDR3 protein. The table includes about 800,000 distinct CDR3 sequences, about 62% detected once.

The clonotype was recovered from a man aged 25-45 years in good health. This chain uses TRBV20-1 with TRBJ2-1, with 7 bases fitting TRBD1. The material sequenced was blood. The CDR3 DNA is TGCAGCGAAGACAGGGTAGGGGAGTCTGAGCAGTTCTTC. It translates to CSEDRVGESEQFF.